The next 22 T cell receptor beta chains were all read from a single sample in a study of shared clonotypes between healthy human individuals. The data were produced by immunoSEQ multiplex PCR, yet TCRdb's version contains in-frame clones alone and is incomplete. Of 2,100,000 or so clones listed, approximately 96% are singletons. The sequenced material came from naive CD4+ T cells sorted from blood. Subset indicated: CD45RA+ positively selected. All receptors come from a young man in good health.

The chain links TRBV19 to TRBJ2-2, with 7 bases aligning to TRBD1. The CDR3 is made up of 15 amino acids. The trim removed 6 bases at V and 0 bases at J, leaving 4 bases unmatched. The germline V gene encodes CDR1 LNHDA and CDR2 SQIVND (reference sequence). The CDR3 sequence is CASSRDSSNTGELFF. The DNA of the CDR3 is TGTGCCAGTAGCCGGGACAGCTCGAACACCGGGGAGCTGTTTTTT.

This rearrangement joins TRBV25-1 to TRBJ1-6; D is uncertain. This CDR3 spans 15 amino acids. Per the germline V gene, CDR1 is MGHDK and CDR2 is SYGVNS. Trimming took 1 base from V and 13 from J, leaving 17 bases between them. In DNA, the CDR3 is TGTGCCAGCAGTGAATCCGGCATCCTCTCTTCGCCCCTCCACTTT. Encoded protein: CASSESGILSSPLHF. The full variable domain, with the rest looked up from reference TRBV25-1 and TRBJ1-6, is EADIYQTPRYLVIGTGKKITLECSQTMGHDKMYWYQQDPGMELHLIHYSYGVNSTEKGDLSSESTVSRIRTEHFPLTLESARPSHTSQYLCASSESGILSSPLHFGNGTRLTVT.

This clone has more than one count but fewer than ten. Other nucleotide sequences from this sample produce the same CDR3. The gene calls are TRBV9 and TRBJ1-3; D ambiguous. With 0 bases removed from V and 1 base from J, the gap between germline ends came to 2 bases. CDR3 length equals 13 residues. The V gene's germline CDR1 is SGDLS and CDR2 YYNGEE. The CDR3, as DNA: TGTGCCAGCAGCGTAGGTTCTGGAAACACCATATATTTT. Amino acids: CASSVGSGNTIYF.

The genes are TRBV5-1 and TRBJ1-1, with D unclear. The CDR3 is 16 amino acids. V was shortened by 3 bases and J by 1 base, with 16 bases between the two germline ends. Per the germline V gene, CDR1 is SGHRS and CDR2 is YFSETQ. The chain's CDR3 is CASSSQPIGENTEAFF. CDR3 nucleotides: TGCGCCAGCAGCTCCCAACCCATTGGGGAGAACACTGAAGCTTTCTTT.

The CDR3 is CASSLSGSAGNTIYF. As DNA, the CDR3 is TGTGCCAGCAGTTTGTCAGGGTCCGCTGGAAACACCATATATTTT. J is TRBJ1-3 and V is TRBV28; a weak D match, TRBD1 (5 bases). The CDR3 sequence is 15 residues long. Germline V lookup: CDR1 MDHEN, CDR2 SYDVKM. The V and J ends lost 3 bases and 2 bases respectively, with 11 bases between them.

CDR3 in amino acids: CASSGASGGAETQYF. The CDR3 DNA sequence: TGTGCCAGCAGCGGGGCTAGCGGGGGGGCAGAGACCCAGTACTTC. The chain links TRBV9 to TRBJ2-5, with 12 bases that match TRBD2. This CDR3 spans 15 amino acids. Germline assignment: CDR1 SGDLS and CDR2 YYNGEE. The V gene end was trimmed by 3 bases and the J gene end by 4 bases; junction bases not matched to a gene: 4.

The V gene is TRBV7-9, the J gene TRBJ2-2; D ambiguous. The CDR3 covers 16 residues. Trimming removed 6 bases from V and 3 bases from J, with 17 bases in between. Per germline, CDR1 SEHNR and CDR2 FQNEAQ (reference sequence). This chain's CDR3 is CASRHHPGLDTGELFF. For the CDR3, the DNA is TGTGCCAGCAGACACCACCCCGGGTTGGACACCGGGGAGCTGTTTTTT.

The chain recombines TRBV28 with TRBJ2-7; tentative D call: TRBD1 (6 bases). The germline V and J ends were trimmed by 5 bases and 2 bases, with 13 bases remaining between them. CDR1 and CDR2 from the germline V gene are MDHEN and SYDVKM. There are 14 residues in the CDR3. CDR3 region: CASSQDRNPYEQYF. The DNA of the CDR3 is TGTGCCAGCAGTCAAGACAGGAACCCCTACGAGCAGTACTTC. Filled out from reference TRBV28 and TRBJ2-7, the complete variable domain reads DVKVTQSSRYLVKRTGEKVFLECVQDMDHENMFWYRQDPGLGLRLIYFSYDVKMKEKGDIPEGYSVSREKKERFSLILESASTNQTSMYLCASSQDRNPYEQYFGPGTRLTVT.

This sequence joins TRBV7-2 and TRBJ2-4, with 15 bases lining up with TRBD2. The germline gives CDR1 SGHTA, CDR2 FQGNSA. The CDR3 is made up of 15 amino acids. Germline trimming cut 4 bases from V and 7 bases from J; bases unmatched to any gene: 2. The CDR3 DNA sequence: TGTGCCAGCAGCTGGGGACTAGCGGGAGGTAACATTCAGTACTTC. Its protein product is CASSWGLAGGNIQYF. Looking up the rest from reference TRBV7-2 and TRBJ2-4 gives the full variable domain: GAGVSQSPSNKVTEKGKDVELRCDPISGHTALYWYRQSLGQGLEFLIYFQGNSAPDKSGLPSDRFSAERTGGSVSTLTIQRTQQEDSAVYLCASSWGLAGGNIQYFGAGTRLSVL.

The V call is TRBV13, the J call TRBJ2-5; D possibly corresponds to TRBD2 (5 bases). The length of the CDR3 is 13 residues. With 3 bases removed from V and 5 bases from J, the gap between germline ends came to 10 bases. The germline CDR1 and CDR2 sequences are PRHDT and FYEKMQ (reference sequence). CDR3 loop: CASSFPSLETQYF. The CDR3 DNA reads TGTGCCAGCAGCTTCCCTAGCTTGGAGACCCAGTACTTC.

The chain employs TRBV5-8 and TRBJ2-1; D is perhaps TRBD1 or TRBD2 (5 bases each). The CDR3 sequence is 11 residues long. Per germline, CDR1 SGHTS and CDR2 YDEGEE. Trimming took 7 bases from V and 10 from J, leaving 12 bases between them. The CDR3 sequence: CASGGTGEQFF. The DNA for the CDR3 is TGTGCCAGCGGGGGAACGGGAGAGCAGTTCTTC.

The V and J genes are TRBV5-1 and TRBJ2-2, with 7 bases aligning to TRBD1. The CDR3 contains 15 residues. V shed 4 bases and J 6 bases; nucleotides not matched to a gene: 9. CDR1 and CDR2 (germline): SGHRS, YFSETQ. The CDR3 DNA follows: TGCGCCAGCAGCACGGACAGGAGCATCGCCGGGGAGCTGTTTTTT. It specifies CASSTDRSIAGELFF.

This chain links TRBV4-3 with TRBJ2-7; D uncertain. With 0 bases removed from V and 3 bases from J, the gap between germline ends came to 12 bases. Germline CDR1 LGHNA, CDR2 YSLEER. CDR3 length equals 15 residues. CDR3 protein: CASSQDVGSDYEQYF. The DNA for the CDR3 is TGCGCCAGCAGCCAAGACGTCGGGTCCGACTACGAGCAGTACTTC.

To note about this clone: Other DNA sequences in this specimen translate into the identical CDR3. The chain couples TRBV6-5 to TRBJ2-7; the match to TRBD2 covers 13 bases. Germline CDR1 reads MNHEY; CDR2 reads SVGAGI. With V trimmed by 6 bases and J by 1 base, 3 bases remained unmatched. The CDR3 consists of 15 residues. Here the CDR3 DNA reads TGTGCCAGCAGCCGACTAGCGGGAGGATCCTACGAGCAGTACTTC. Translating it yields CASSRLAGGSYEQYF.

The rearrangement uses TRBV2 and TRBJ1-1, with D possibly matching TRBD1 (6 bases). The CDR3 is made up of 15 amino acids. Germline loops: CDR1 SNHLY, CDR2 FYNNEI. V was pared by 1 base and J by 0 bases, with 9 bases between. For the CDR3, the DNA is TGTGCCAGCAGTGAAGAGGGGGGGATGAACACTGAAGCTTTCTTT. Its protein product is CASSEEGGMNTEAFF. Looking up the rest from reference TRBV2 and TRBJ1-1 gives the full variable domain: EPEVTQTPSHQVTQMGQEVILRCVPISNHLYFYWYRQILGQKVEFLVSFYNNEISEKSEIFDDQFSVERPDGSNFTLKIRSTKLEDSAMYFCASSEEGGMNTEAFFGQGTRLTVV.

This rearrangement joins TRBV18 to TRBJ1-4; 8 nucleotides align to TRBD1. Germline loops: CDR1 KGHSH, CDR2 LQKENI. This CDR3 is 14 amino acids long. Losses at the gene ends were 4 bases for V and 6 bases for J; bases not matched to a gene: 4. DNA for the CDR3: TGTGCCAGCTCACTCGGACAGGGCGATGAAAAACTGTTTTTT. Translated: CASSLGQGDEKLFF. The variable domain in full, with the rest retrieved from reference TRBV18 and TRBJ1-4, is NAGVMQNPRHLVRRRGQEARLRCSPMKGHSHVYWYRQLPEEGLKFMVYLQKENIIDESGMPKERFSAEFPKEGPSILRIQQVVRGDSAAYFCASSLGQGDEKLFFGSGTQLSVL.

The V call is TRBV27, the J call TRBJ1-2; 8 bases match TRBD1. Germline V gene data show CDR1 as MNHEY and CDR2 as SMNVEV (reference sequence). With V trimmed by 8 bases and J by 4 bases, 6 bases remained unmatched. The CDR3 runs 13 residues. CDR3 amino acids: CASQQGTGYGYTF. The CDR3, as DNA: TGTGCCAGCCAACAGGGGACAGGCTATGGCTACACCTTC.

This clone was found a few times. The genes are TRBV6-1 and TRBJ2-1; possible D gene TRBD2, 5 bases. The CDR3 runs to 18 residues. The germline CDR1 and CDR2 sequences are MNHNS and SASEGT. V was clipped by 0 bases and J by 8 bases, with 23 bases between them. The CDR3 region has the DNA TGTGCCAGCAGTGAAGCGAATCGTGGGTTCACGGGAATCCATGAGCAGTTCTTC. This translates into CASSEANRGFTGIHEQFF.

The CDR3 DNA follows: TGTGCCTCCGTCGGACTAGCTAACAATGAGCAGTTCTTC. Protein product: CASVGLANNEQFF. This chain links TRBV6-1 with TRBJ2-1; 8 bases match TRBD2. V dropped 11 bases and J dropped 5; count of bases not matched to a gene: 8. Germline assignment: CDR1 MNHNS and CDR2 SASEGT. The length of the CDR3 is 13 residues.

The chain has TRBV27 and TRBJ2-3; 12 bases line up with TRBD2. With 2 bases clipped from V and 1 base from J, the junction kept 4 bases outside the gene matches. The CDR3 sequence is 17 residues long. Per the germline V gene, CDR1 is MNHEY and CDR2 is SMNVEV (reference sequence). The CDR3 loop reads CASSLGLAGWRTDTQYF. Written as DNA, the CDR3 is TGTGCCAGCAGTTTAGGACTAGCGGGGTGGCGCACAGATACGCAGTATTTT.

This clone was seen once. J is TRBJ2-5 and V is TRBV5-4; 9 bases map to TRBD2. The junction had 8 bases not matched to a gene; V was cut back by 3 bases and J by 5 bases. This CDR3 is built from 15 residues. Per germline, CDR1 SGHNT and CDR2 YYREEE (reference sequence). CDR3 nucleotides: TGTGCCAGCAGCTACCCAGCGGGAGGAACTGAGACCCAGTACTTC. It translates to CASSYPAGGTETQYF.

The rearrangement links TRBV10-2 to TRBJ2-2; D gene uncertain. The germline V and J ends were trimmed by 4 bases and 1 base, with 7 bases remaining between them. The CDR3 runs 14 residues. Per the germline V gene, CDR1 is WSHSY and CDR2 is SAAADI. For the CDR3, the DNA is TGCGCCAGCAGTGGTTCAAGGAACACCGGGGAGCTGTTTTTT. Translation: CASSGSRNTGELFF.